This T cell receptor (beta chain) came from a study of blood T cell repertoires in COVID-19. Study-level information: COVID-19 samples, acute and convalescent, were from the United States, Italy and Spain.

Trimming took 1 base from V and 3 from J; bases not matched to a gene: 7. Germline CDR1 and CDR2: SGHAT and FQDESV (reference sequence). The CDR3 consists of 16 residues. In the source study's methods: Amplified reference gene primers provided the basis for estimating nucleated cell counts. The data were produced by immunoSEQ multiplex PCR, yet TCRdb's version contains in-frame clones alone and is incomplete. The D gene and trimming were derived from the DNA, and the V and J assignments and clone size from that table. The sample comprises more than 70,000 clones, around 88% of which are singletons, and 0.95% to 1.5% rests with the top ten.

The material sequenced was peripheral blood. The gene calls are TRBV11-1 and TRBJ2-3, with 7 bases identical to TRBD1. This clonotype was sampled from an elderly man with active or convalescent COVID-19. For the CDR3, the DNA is TGTGCCAGCAGCTTAGTCCCAGGGGGAAGAACAGATACGCAGTATTTT. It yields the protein CASSLVPGGRTDTQYF.